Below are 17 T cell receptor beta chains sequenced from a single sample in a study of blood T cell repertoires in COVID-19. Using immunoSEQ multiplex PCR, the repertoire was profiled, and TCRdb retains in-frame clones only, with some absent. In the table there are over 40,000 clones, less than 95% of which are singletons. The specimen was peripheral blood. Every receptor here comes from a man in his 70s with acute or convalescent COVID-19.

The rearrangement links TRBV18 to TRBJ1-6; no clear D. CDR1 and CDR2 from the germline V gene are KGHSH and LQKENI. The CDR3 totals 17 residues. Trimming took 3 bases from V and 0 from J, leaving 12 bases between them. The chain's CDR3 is CASSPNSGDSYNSPLHF. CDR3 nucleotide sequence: TGTGCCAGCTCACCTAATAGCGGAGACTCCTATAATTCACCCCTCCACTTT.

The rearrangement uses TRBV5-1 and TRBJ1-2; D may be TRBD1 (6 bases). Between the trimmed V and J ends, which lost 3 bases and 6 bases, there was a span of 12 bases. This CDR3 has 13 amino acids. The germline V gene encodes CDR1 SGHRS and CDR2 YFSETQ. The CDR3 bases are TGCGCCAGCAGCTCCTACAGGGACCATGGCTACACCTTC. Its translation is CASSSYRDHGYTF.

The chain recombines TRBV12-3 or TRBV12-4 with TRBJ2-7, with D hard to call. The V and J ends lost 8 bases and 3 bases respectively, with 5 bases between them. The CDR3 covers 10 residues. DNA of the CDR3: TGTGCCAGCTCGGGCTACGAGCAGTACTTC. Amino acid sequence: CASSGYEQYF.

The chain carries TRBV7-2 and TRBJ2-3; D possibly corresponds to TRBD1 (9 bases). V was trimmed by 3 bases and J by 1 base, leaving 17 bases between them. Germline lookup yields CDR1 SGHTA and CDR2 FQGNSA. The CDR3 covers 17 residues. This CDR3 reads CASSFSGTGIGTDTQYF. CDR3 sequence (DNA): TGTGCCAGCAGCTTTAGCGGGACAGGGATCGGCACAGATACGCAGTATTTT.

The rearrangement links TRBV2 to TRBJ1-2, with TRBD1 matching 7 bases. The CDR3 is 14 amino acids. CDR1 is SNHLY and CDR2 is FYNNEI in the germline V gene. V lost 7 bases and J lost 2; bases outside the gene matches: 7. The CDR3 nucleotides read TGTGCCAGCACCGGAGGGGGACAGAACTATGGCTACACCTTC. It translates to CASTGGGQNYGYTF.

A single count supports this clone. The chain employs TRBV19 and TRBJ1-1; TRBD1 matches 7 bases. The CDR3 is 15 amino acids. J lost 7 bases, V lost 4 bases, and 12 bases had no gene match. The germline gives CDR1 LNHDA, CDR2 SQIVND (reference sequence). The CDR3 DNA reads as TGTGCCAGTAGTAATCCGTGGAGGGGGCCTAGTGAAGCTTTCTTT. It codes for CASSNPWRGPSEAFF.

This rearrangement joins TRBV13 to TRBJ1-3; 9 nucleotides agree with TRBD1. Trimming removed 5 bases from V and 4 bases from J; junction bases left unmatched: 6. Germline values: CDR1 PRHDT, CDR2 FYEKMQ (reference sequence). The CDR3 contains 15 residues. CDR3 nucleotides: TGTGCCAGCAGCCCCGGACAGGGGACAGGAAACACCATATATTTT. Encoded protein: CASSPGQGTGNTIYF.

CDR3 residues: CASSHNGQGAGGYTF. Written as DNA, the CDR3 is TGCGCCAGCAGCCACAACGGACAGGGGGCCGGTGGCTACACCTTC. The chain recombines TRBV4-1 with TRBJ1-2, with 11 bases aligning to TRBD1. CDR1 is MGHRA and CDR2 is YSYEKL in the germline V gene. Germline trimming cut 3 bases from V and 7 bases from J; bases unmatched to any gene: 7. This CDR3 is 15 amino acids long.

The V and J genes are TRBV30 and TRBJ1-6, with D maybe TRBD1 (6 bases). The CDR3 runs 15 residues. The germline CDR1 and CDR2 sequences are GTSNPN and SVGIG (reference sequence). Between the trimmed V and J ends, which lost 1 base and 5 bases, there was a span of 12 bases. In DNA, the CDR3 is TGTGCCTGGAGTGGAGGACAGTCTAATAATTCACCCCTCCACTTT. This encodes CAWSGGQSNNSPLHF.

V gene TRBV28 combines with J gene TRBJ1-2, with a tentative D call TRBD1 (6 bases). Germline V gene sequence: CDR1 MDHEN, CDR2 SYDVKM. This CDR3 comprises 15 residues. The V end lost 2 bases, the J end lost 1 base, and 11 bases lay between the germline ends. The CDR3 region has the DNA TGTGCCAGCAGTTTAAGTAAGGGGGTTAACTATGGCTACACCTTC. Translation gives CASSLSKGVNYGYTF.

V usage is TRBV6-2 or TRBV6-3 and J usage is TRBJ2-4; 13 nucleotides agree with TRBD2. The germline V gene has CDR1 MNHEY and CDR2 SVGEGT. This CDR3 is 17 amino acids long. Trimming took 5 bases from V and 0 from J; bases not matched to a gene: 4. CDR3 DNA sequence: TGTGCCAGCAGTCCCCGGACTAGCGGGGGAGCCAAAAACATTCAGTACTTC. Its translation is CASSPRTSGGAKNIQYF.

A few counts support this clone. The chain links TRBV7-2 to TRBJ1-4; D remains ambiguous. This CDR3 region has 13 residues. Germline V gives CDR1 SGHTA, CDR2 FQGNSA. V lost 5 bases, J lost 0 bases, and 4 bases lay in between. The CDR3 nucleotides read TGTGCCAGCAGCCCAGCAACTAATGAAAAACTGTTTTTT. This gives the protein CASSPATNEKLFF.

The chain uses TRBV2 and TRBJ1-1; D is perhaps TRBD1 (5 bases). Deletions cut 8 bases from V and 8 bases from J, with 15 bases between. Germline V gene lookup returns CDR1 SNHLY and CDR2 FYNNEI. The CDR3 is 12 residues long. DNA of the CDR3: TGTGCCAGCGGCGGGACGAGTTTCGAAGCTTTCTTT. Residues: CASGGTSFEAFF.

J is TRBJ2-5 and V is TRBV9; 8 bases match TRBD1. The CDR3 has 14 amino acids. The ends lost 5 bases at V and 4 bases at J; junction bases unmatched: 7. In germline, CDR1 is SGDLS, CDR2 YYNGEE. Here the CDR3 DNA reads TGTGCCAGCAGAGGGCAGGGGGCAGGAGAGACCCAGTACTTC. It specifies CASRGQGAGETQYF.

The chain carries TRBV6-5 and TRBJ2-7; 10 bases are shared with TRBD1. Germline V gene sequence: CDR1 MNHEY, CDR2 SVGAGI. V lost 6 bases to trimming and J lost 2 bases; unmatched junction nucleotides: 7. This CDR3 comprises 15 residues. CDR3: CASRPRQGAPYEQYF. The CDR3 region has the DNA TGTGCCAGCAGACCGAGACAGGGGGCCCCCTACGAGCAGTACTTC.

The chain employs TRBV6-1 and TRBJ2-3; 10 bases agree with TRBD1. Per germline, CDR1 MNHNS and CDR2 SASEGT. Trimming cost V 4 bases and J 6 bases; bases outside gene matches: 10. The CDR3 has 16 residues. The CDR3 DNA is TGTGCCAGCAGTGCAGGGACAGGGGCGAGATGGGATACGCAGTATTTT. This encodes CASSAGTGARWDTQYF.

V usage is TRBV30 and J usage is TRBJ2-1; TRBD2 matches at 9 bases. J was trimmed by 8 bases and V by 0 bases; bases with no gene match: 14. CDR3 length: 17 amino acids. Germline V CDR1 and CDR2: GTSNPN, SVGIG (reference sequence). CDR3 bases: TGTGCCTGGAGTGTTCTTGTCCGCGGGGGGGCCGCGGATGAGCAGTTCTTC. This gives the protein CAWSVLVRGGAADEQFF.